The sequence of this T cell receptor beta chain was determined in a study of molecular identifiers for immune sequencing clone quantification. On the study more broadly: In replicates, RNA from 20,000 or 100,000 naive CD8 cells was divided five ways and four parts were sequenced.

Worth noting for this clonotype: A junction end diverges from the germline sequence, so it may reflect a read error.

Listed TCR primers, together with previously described methods, were used for the bulk TCR libraries. From the PCR reads, TCRdb called clonotypes with MiXCR, one entry per CDR3 protein. This table has around 460,000 distinct CDR3 sequences, around a fifth appearing once. Germline CDR1 and CDR2: SGHDN and FVKESK. The CDR3 loop spans 15 amino acids. Naive CD8 libraries came from roughly 20,000 to 1,000,000 sorted cells with 10%, 30% or 50% RNA. Naive CD8 T cell sorting was performed on the CD8+CD4-CCR7+CD45RA+ phenotype. The chain is built from TRBV14 and TRBJ2-3, with TRBD1 matching 7 bases. The sequence came from a human donor in good health. Some libraries in this study had Jurkat cell RNA spiked in. Source material: naive CD8+ T cells from blood, with Jurkat cell RNA spiked in. Subset here: FACS-sorted CD8+CD4-CCR7+CD45RA+ naive T cells. For the CDR3, the DNA is TGTGCCAGCAGCCAAGTTAACGTGGGGACAGATGCGCAGTATTTT. Its translation: CASSQVNVGTDAQYF.